This is a list of T cell receptor beta chains from one sample in a study of beta chain features in type 1 diabetes. The table came from immunoSEQ multiplex PCR; TCRdb's copy has only in-frame clones and leaves some out. In the table there are more than 250,000 clones, just over 20% of which are singletons. Sequenced input: naive CD4+ T cells from blood. Receptors originate from a middle-aged woman with type 1 diabetes. Both conserved end residues are part of each CDR3. A D gene is named only where the DNA matches it firmly. Rows may omit the clone size; those that give it use once, few, many or a size class.

v_call: TRBV29-1
j_call: TRBJ2-1
d_call: NA
clone_size: few
cdr3_aa: CSAGSSYNEQFF
cdr3_nt: TGCAGCGCGGGTAGCTCCTACAATGAGCAGTTCTTC

v_call: TRBV18
j_call: TRBJ2-1
d_call: NA
clone_size: NA
cdr3_aa: CASSPFYRAGANEQFF
cdr3_nt: TGTGCCAGCTCACCATTTTACAGGGCGGGAGCGAATGAGCAGTTCTTC

v_call: TRBV28
j_call: TRBJ1-4
d_call: TRBD1
clone_size: NA
cdr3_aa: CASSSGQGPNEKLFF
cdr3_nt: TGTGCCAGCAGTTCCGGACAGGGGCCTAATGAAAAACTGTTTTTT

v_call: TRBV30
j_call: TRBJ2-1
d_call: TRBD2
clone_size: few
cdr3_aa: CAWNTGTIYNEQFF
cdr3_nt: TGTGCCTGGAACACCGGGACTATCTACAATGAGCAGTTCTTC

v_call: TRBV28
j_call: TRBJ1-1
d_call: NA
clone_size: few
cdr3_aa: CASSLGSLNTEAFF
cdr3_nt: TGTGCCAGCAGTTTAGGGAGCCTGAACACTGAAGCTTTCTTT

v_call: TRBV4-1
j_call: TRBJ2-1
d_call: NA
clone_size: few
cdr3_aa: CASSQEGSGSEQFF
cdr3_nt: TGCGCCAGCAGCCAAGAAGGTAGCGGTAGTGAGCAGTTCTTC

v_call: TRBV30
j_call: TRBJ1-5
d_call: NA
clone_size: few
cdr3_aa: CAWSLGADQPQHF
cdr3_nt: TGTGCCTGGAGTTTGGGCGCCGATCAGCCCCAGCATTTT

v_call: TRBV9
j_call: TRBJ2-1
d_call: TRBD2
clone_size: NA
cdr3_aa: CASSSGLAGWNEQFF
cdr3_nt: TGTGCCAGCAGCTCGGGACTAGCGGGATGGAATGAGCAGTTCTTC

v_call: TRBV15
j_call: TRBJ2-1
d_call: NA
clone_size: few
cdr3_aa: CATSRDRGRDGEQFF
cdr3_nt: TGTGCCACCAGCAGAGATAGGGGGCGGGACGGTGAGCAGTTCTTC

v_call: TRBV4-3
j_call: TRBJ2-1
d_call: TRBD2
clone_size: NA
cdr3_aa: CASSQWTSGSVINNEQFF
cdr3_nt: TGCGCCAGCAGCCAATGGACTAGCGGGAGTGTGATCAACAATGAGCAGTTCTTC

v_call: TRBV29-1
j_call: TRBJ1-4
d_call: NA
clone_size: few
cdr3_aa: CSPGLPNEKLFF
cdr3_nt: TGCAGCCCGGGACTGCCGAATGAAAAACTGTTTTTT